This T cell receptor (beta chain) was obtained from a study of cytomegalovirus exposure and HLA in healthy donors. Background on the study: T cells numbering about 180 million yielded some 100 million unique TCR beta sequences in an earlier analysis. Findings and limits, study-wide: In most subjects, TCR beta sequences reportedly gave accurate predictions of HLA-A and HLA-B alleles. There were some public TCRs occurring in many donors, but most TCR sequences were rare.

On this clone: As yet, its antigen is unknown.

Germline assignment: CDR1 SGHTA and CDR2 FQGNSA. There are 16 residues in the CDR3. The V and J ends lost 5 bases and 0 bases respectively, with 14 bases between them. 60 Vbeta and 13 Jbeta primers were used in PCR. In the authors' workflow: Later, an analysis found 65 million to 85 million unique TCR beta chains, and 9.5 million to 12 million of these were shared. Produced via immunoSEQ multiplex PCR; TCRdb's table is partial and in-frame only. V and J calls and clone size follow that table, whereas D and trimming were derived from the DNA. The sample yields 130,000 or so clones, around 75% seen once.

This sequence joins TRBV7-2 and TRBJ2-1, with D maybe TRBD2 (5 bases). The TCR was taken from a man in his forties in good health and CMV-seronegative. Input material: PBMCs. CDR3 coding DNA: TGTGCCAGCAGCCCATACCGGGATGTCTCCTACAATGAGCAGTTCTTC. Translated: CASSPYRDVSYNEQFF.